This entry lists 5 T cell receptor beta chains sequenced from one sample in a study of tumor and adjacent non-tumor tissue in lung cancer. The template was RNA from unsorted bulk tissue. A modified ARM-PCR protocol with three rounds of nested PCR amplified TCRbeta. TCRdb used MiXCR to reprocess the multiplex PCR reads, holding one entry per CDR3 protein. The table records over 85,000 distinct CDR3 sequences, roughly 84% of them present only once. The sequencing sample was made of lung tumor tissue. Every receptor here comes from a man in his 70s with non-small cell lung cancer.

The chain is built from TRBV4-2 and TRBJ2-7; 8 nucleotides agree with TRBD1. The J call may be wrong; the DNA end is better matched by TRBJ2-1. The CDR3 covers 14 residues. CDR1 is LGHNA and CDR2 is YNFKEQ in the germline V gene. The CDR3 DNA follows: TGTGCCGGCAACCAAGGACAGGGTCTCTACGAGCAGTTCTTC. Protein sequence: CAGNQGQGLYEQFF.

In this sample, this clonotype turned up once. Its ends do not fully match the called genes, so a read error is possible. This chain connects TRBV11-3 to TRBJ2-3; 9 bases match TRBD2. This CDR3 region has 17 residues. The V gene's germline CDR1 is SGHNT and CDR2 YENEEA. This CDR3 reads CASSLRGLAGWRNTRYF. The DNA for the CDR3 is TGTGCCAGCAGCCTAAGGGGTCTAGCGGGATGGCGAAATACGCGGTATTTT.

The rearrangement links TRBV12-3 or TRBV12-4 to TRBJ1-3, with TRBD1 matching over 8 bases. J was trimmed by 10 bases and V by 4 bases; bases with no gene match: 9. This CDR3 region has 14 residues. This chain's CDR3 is CASSWTGSSLTIYF. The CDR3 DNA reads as TGTGCCAGCAGTTGGACAGGGTCATCGCTGACCATATATTTT.

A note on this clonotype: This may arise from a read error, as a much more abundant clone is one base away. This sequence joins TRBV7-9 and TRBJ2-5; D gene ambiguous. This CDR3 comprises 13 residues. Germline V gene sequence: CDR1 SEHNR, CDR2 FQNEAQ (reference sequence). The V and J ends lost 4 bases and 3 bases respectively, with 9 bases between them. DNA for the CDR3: TGTGCCAGCAGCTCCGTAAGGGAAGAGACCCAGTACTTC. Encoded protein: CASSSVREETQYF.

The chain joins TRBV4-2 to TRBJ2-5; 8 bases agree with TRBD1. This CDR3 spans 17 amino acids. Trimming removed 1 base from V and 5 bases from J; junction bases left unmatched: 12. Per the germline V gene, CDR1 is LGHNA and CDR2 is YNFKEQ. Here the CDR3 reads CASSQATRTGPGETQYF. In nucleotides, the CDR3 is TGTGCCAGCAGCCAAGCAACCAGGACAGGGCCAGGGGAGACCCAGTACTTC.